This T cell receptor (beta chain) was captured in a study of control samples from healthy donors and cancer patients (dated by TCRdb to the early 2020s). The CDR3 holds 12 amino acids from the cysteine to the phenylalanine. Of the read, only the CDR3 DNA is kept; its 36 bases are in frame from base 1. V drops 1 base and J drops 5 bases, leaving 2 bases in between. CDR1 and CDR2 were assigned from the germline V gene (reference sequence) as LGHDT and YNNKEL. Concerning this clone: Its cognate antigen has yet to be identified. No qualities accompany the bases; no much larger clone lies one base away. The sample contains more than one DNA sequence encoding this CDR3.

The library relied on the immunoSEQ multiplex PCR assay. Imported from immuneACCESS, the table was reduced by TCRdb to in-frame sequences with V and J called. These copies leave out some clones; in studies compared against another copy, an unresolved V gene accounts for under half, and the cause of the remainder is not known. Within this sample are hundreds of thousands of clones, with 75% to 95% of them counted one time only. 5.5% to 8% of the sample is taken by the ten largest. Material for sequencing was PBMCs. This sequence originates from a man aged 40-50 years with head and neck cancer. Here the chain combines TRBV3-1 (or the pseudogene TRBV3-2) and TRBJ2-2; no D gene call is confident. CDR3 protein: CASSQGTGELFF. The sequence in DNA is TGTGCCAGCAGCCAAGGTACCGGGGAGCTGTTTTTT.